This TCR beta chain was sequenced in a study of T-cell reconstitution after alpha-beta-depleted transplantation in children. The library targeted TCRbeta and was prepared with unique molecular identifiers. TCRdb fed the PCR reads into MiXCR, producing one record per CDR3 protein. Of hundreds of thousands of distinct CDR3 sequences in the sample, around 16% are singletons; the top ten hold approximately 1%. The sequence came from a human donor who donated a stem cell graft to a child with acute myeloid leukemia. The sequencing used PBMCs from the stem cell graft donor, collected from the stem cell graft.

CDR3 nucleotide sequence: TGTGCCAGCAGTTTACGACACGAGACCCAGTACTTC. Translating gives CASSLRHETQYF. J is TRBJ2-5 and V is TRBV28; D is uncertain. Germline CDR1 reads MDHEN; CDR2 reads SYDVKM. Trimming took 2 bases from V and 5 from J, leaving 6 bases between them. The CDR3 runs to 12 residues.